Included here is one T cell receptor (beta chain) sequence, with context. What it recognizes is unknown. Assay: immunoSEQ multiplex PCR; the TCRdb copy retains only in-frame clones and omits some. The sample contains some 2,100,000 clones, almost 96% of which appear only once. Subsets obtained from CD4+ cells comprised CD45RA+ naive and CD45RA-negative memory cells. The data stem from a study of shared clonotypes between healthy human individuals. Study outcomes and limitations: The genetic and exposure-history diversity represented was limited by few donors. Clonotypes not shared had lower generation probabilities than those common to all four donors. Naive subsets typically showed greater estimated richness than memory subsets.

The V gene lost 3 bases and the J gene lost 6 bases, with 12 bases spanning the gap. The germline V gene has CDR1 SGHNT and CDR2 YYREEE (reference sequence). The CDR3 is made up of 13 amino acids. The sequencing input was naive CD4+ T cells sorted from blood. Subset described: CD45RA+ positively selected. The TCR sequence derives from a man younger than 35 in good health. This chain links TRBV5-4 with TRBJ1-1; D possibly corresponds to TRBD1 (5 bases). CDR3 protein: CASSSGHNAEAFF. CDR3 bases: TGTGCCAGCAGCTCTGGACATAACGCTGAAGCTTTCTTT.